These 19 T cell receptor beta chains came from one sample sequenced in a study of T cell responses to AZD1222 COVID-19 vaccine. Produced via immunoSEQ multiplex PCR; TCRdb's table is partial and in-frame only. This table has 72,000 or so clones, about 88% appearing once. The sequencing here drew on peripheral blood, taken 28 days after the second AZD1222 dose. These receptors were obtained from an adult who received the AZD1222 COVID-19 vaccine.

The rearrangement joins TRBV7-6 to TRBJ2-1, with D possibly matching TRBD1 (6 bases). Trimming left V 5 bases short and J 6 bases short, with 17 bases between. The CDR3 has 15 residues. Per germline, CDR1 SGHVS and CDR2 FNYEAQ. The DNA for the CDR3 is TGTGCCAGCAGCACAAACAGGGCTCCCCTCAATGAGCAGTTCTTC. Translating it yields CASSTNRAPLNEQFF.

Turning to this clone: Other DNA variants within this sample encode the same CDR3. The chain is built from TRBV19 and TRBJ1-5; D not certain. The CDR3 is 12 residues long. The V gene's germline CDR1 is LNHDA and CDR2 SQIVND (reference sequence). V was pared by 4 bases and J by 4 bases, with 5 bases between. The CDR3 loop is CASSSRNQPQHF. CDR3 nucleotides: TGTGCCAGTAGTAGCAGAAATCAGCCCCAGCATTTT. The full variable domain, its missing parts supplied by reference TRBV19 and TRBJ1-5, is DGGITQSPKYLFRKEGQNVTLSCEQNLNHDAMYWYRQDPGQGLRLIYYSQIVNDFQKGDIAEGYSVSREKKESFPLTVTSAQKNPTAFYLCASSSRNQPQHFGDGTRLSIL.

The CDR3 loop reads CASSLIGGLGGYTF. Here the CDR3 DNA reads TGTGCCAGCAGCTTAATTGGGGGCCTTGGGGGCTACACCTTC. This chain joins TRBV7-3 and TRBJ1-2; a possible D gene is TRBD1 (6 bases). From germline, CDR1 is SGHTA and CDR2 FQGTGA. The V end lost 1 base, the J end lost 8 bases, and 14 bases lay between the germline ends. The CDR3 runs 14 residues.

The rearrangement joins TRBV28 to TRBJ1-2; D is unclear. Trimming cost V 8 bases and J 8 bases, with 21 bases left between them. Germline loops: CDR1 MDHEN, CDR2 SYDVKM. The CDR3 has 14 amino acids. CDR3 nucleotides: TGTGCCAGCGGCTATGGCGAGGCCGCGACGGGCTACACCTTC. Amino acids: CASGYGEAATGYTF.

This sequence joins TRBV11-2 and TRBJ1-5; TRBD1 agrees at 7 bases. The CDR3 is 14 amino acids. V dropped 5 bases and J dropped 7; count of bases not matched to a gene: 8. Germline V CDR1 and CDR2: SGHAT, FQNNGV. The CDR3 DNA sequence: TGTGCCAGCAGCCCAGACAGGGTAGGACAGCCCCAGCATTTT. This codes for CASSPDRVGQPQHF. Filled out from reference TRBV11-2 and TRBJ1-5, the complete variable domain reads EAGVAQSPRYKIIEKRQSVAFWCNPISGHATLYWYQQILGQGPKLLIQFQNNGVVDDSQLPKDRFSAERLKGVDSTLKIQPAKLEDSAVYLCASSPDRVGQPQHFGDGTRLSIL.

This clone was found once. The rearrangement joins TRBV29-1 to TRBJ2-3; 8 bases line up with TRBD2. Trimming removed 4 bases from V and 4 bases from J; junction bases left unmatched: 10. Germline V CDR1 and CDR2: SQVTM, ANQGSEA. The CDR3 length is 15 residues. The CDR3 loop is CSVGKRETGSDTQYF. The CDR3 DNA sequence: TGCAGCGTTGGTAAGCGGGAGACGGGGTCAGATACGCAGTATTTT.

The chain recombines TRBV28 with TRBJ1-5; no definite D call. The V end was cut by 3 bases, the J end by 2 bases, with 11 bases between. Germline V lookup: CDR1 MDHEN, CDR2 SYDVKM. The CDR3 contains 15 residues. The CDR3 DNA reads as TGTGCCAGCAGTTTTCTGCTAGTTGGCAATCAGCCCCAGCATTTT. It encodes CASSFLLVGNQPQHF.

The chain links TRBV12-2 to TRBJ2-1; the listed D gene, TRBD1, was not tested against the DNA. TRBV12-2 is termed a pseudogene. The CDR3 has 17 residues. DNA of the CDR3: TGTGCAAGTCGCTGGACAGGGGGTCGTTCCTCCTACAATGAGCAGTTCTTC. Its translation: CASRWTGGRSSYNEQFF.

The chain employs TRBV10-3 and TRBJ1-6; D not certain. The V and J ends lost 4 bases and 7 bases respectively, with 11 bases between them. CDR1 is ENHRY and CDR2 is SYGVKD in the germline V gene. CDR3 size: 14 residues. The DNA of the CDR3 is TGTGCCATCAGTGGGGAGGGCTCCAATTCACCCCTCCACTTT. Translated: CAISGEGSNSPLHF.

This clone was seen just once. The chain couples TRBV2 to TRBJ2-5, with TRBD2 as a possible D gene (5 bases). CDR1 is SNHLY and CDR2 is FYNNEI in the germline V gene. The germline V and J ends were trimmed by 7 bases and 2 bases, with 11 bases remaining between them. The CDR3 is 13 residues long. The CDR3 DNA sequence: TGTGCCAGCAATCGGCGGGCTCAAGAGACCCAGTACTTC. Its protein product is CASNRRAQETQYF.

V gene TRBV5-1 combines with J gene TRBJ1-1, with D possibly being TRBD1 (5 bases). CDR3 length equals 15 residues. The V gene lost 4 bases and the J gene lost 4 bases, with 17 bases spanning the gap. From germline, CDR1 is SGHRS and CDR2 YFSETQ. CDR3 coding DNA: TGCGCCAGCAGCAGTGAGGGGACCGGGGGCACTGAAGCTTTCTTT. Protein product: CASSSEGTGGTEAFF.

This clone was found once. The V and J genes are TRBV29-1 and TRBJ2-7; D is tentatively TRBD1 or TRBD2 (5 bases each). V gave up 4 bases and J gave up 6 bases, with 10 bases separating them. Germline loops: CDR1 SQVTM, CDR2 ANQGSEA. This CDR3 comprises 11 residues. CDR3 loop: CSVGDLTEQYF. The CDR3 DNA reads as TGCAGCGTTGGGGACCTGACCGAGCAGTACTTC.

The chain combines TRBV7-9 with TRBJ1-4, with 7 positions matching TRBD1. The CDR3 totals 14 residues. The V gene end was trimmed by 7 bases and the J gene end by 7 bases; junction bases not matched to a gene: 9. In germline, CDR1 is SEHNR, CDR2 FQNEAQ (reference sequence). This CDR3 reads CASKGGPGGEKLFF. The CDR3 DNA sequence: TGTGCCAGCAAAGGAGGCCCAGGGGGTGAAAAACTGTTTTTT.

The rearrangement links TRBV12-3 or TRBV12-4 to TRBJ2-1; no clear D. The length of the CDR3 is 12 residues. The V end was cut by 2 bases, the J end by 7 bases, with 6 bases between. This CDR3 reads CASSLPRNEQFF. The CDR3 DNA reads TGTGCCAGCAGTTTACCACGGAATGAGCAGTTCTTC.

The chain recombines TRBV18 with TRBJ1-2; unclear D gene. The CDR3 is 15 residues long. Germline V lookup: CDR1 KGHSH, CDR2 LQKENI. Trimming removed 1 base at V and 8 bases at J, with 17 bases between. The chain's CDR3 is CASSPREGSKGGYTF. In DNA, the CDR3 is TGTGCCAGCTCACCACGGGAAGGGTCTAAAGGGGGCTACACCTTC. Full variable domain (outside the CDR3, taken from reference TRBV18 and TRBJ1-2): NAGVMQNPRHLVRRRGQEARLRCSPMKGHSHVYWYRQLPEEGLKFMVYLQKENIIDESGMPKERFSAEFPKEGPSILRIQQVVRGDSAAYFCASSPREGSKGGYTFGSGTRLTVV.

V gene TRBV7-2 combines with J gene TRBJ1-1, with a possible D match to TRBD1 (6 bases). CDR1 and CDR2 (germline): SGHTA, FQGNSA. Deletions cut 1 base from V and 4 bases from J, with 13 bases between. CDR3 length: 15 amino acids. CDR3 nucleotides: TGTGCCAGCAGCTTAGTGGGCAGGGGAGGCACTGAAGCTTTCTTT. Translated: CASSLVGRGGTEAFF.

The V call is TRBV24-1, the J call TRBJ1-4; no clear D gene. The CDR3 loop spans 16 amino acids. Trimming stripped 5 bases from V and 6 bases from J, with 18 bases between. CDR1 is KGHDR, CDR2 SFDVKD, per germline. The CDR3 coding sequence is TGTGCCACCAGTGCCCAAACCCTGGGCGGATATGAAAAACTGTTTTTT. This encodes CATSAQTLGGYEKLFF.

V and J are TRBV19 and TRBJ2-1, with D perhaps assigned TRBD1 or TRBD2 (7 bases each). The CDR3 spans 24 residues. Trimming cost V 3 bases and J 7 bases, with 43 bases left between them. Germline V CDR1 and CDR2: LNHDA, SQIVND (reference sequence). The CDR3 sequence: CASSMGVRGDLLGFGGSSRNEQFF. The CDR3, as DNA: TGTGCCAGTAGTATGGGGGTCAGGGGGGATCTATTGGGTTTTGGCGGGAGCTCCAGGAATGAGCAGTTCTTC.

The J gene is TRBJ2-2, the V gene TRBV27, with D unclear. The CDR3 totals 17 residues. Germline assignment: CDR1 MNHEY and CDR2 SMNVEV (reference sequence). The V end lost 7 bases, the J end lost 3 bases, and 21 bases lay between the germline ends. The CDR3 region is CASTHSGPGAYTGELFF. The CDR3 nucleotides are TGTGCCAGCACCCATTCCGGTCCGGGTGCCTACACCGGGGAGCTGTTTTTT.